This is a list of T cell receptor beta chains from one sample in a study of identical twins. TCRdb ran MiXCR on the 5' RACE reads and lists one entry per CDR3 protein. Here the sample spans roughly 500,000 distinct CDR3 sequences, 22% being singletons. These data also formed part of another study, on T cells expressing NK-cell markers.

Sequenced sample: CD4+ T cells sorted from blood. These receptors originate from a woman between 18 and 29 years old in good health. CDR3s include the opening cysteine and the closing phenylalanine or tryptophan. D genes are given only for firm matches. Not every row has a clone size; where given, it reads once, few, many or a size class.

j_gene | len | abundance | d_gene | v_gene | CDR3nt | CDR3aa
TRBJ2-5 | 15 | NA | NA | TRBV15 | TGTGCCACCAGCGACCCCCGGGGGCCGGGAGAGACCCAGTACTTC | CATSDPRGPGETQYF
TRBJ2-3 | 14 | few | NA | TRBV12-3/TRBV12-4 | TGTGCCAGCAGGAAGACACTTGGCACAGATACGCAGTATTTT | CASRKTLGTDTQYF
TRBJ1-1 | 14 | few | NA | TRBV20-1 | TGCAGTGCTAGCTCGCCTCGGGGCAACACTGAAGCTTTCTTT | CSASSPRGNTEAFF
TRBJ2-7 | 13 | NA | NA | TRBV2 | TGTGCCAGCCCCAATGTACGGTGGTACGAGCAGTACTTC | CASPNVRWYEQYF
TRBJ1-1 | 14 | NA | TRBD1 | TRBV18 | TGTGCCAGCTCGCACGGACAGGGGAACACTGAAGCTTTCTTT | CASSHGQGNTEAFF
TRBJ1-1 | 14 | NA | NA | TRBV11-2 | TGTGCCAGCAGCGAAACAGGGATGAACACTGAAGCTTTCTTT | CASSETGMNTEAFF
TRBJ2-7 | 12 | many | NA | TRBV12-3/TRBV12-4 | TGTGCCAGCAGTTTATCTCGATACGAGCAGTACTTC | CASSLSRYEQYF
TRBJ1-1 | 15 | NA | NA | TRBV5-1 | TGCGCCAGCAGCGTCGGACAGCCCCGAGGCACTGAAGCTTTCTTT | CASSVGQPRGTEAFF
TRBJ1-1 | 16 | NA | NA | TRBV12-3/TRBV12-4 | TGTGCCAGCAGTTTAGGCCCCTATGATTTAAACACTGAAGCTTTCTTT | CASSLGPYDLNTEAFF
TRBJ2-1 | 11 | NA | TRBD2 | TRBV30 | TGTGCCTGGAGTGATTCGGGACTACAGTTCTTC | CAWSDSGLQFF
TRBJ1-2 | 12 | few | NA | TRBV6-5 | TGTGCCAGCAGTGTTGGGTTCCATGGCTACACCTTC | CASSVGFHGYTF
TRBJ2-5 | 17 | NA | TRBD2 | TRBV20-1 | TGCAGTGCTACGGTTGCTAGCGGGGGCCTTTGGGGAGAGACCCAGTACTTC | CSATVASGGLWGETQYF
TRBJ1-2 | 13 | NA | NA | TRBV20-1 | TGCAGTGCTAGAGGGCACTCTAACTATGGCTACACCTTC | CSARGHSNYGYTF
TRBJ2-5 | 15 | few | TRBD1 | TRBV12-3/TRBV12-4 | TGTGCCAGCAGTTCCGGACAGGGGCTTTTGGAGACCCAGTACTTC | CASSSGQGLLETQYF
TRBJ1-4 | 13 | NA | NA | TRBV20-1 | TGCAGTGCTAGCTGGGGTTTGGGTGAAAAACTGTTTTTT | CSASWGLGEKLFF
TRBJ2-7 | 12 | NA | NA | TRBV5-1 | TGCGCCAGCAGCGGGGACGGCTACGAGCAGTACTTC | CASSGDGYEQYF
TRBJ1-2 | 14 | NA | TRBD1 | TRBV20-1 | TGCAGTGCCCTAACTCTCCGGGACAGCTATGGCTACACCTTC | CSALTLRDSYGYTF
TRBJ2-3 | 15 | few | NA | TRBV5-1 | TGCGCCAGCAGCCGGGGACTCTCTAGCACAGATACGCAGTATTTT | CASSRGLSSTDTQYF
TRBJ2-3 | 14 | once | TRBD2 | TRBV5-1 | TGCGCCAGCAGCTTTACTAGCGGCGCAGATACGCAGTATTTT | CASSFTSGADTQYF
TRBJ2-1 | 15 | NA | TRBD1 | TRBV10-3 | TGTGCCATCAGTACCCTTCCAGGGACAGGCAATGAGCAGTTCTTC | CAISTLPGTGNEQFF
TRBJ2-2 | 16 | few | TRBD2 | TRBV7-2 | TGTGCCAGCAGCTTACAGTGGGGAGCGGGGGCCGGGGAGCTGTTTTTT | CASSLQWGAGAGELFF
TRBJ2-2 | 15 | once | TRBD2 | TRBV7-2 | TGTGCCAGCAGCTTATCCGGGAGGGTCACCGGGGAGCTGTTTTTT | CASSLSGRVTGELFF
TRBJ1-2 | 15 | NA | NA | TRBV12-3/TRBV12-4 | TGTGCCAGCAGTGCCACTTCAACCCTCCTCTATGGCTACACCTTC | CASSATSTLLYGYTF
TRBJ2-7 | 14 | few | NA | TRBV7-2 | TGTGCCAGCAGCTTATACGGAGCCACCTACGAGCAGTACTTC | CASSLYGATYEQYF
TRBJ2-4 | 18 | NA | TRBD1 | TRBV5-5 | TGTGCCAGCAGCTCCGGGACAGGGGGCGATTTTACCAAAAACATTCAGTACTTC | CASSSGTGGDFTKNIQYF
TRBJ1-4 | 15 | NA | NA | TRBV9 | TGTGCCAGCAGCGTAGCCAGCGCCTCGTATGAAAAACTGTTTTTT | CASSVASASYEKLFF
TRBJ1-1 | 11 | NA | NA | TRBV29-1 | TGCAGCGCTTTGGGGCACGGCGGAGCTTTCTTT | CSALGHGGAFF
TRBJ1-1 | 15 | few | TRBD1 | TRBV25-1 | TGTGCCAGCAGTGGTCTTACAGGGGGTAGGACTGAAGCTTTCTTT | CASSGLTGGRTEAFF
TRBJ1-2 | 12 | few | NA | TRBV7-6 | TGTGCCAGCAGCCCAGGACAGTCTGGCTACACCTTC | CASSPGQSGYTF
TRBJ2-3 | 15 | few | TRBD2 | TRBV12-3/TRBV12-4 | TGTGCCAGCGGCCGACCAGCGGGGAGCACAGATACGCAGTATTTT | CASGRPAGSTDTQYF
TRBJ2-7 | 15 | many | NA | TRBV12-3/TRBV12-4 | TGTGCCAGCAGTTTGGTCCGACAGGAGTCCTACGAGCAGTACTTC | CASSLVRQESYEQYF
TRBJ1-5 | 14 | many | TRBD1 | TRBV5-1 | TGCGCCAGCAGCCCGGACAGGGGCAATCAGCCCCAGCATTTT | CASSPDRGNQPQHF
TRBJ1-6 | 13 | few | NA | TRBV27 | TGTGCCAGCAGAGGCCAGTCGAATTCACCCCTCCACTTT | CASRGQSNSPLHF
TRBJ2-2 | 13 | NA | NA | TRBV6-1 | TGTGCCAGCACAGAGGATAACACCGGGGAGCTGTTTTTT | CASTEDNTGELFF
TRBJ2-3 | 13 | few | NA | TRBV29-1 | TGCAGCGTTGAATCCCCCAGCACAGATACGCAGTATTTT | CSVESPSTDTQYF
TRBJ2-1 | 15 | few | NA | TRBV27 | TGTGCCAGCAGTTTAATCGACACCTCGTACAATGAGCAGTTCTTC | CASSLIDTSYNEQFF
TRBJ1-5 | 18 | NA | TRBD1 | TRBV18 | TGTGCCAGCTCACCGGGGGGGACAGGGGACCACTCTAGTCAGCCCCAGCATTTT | CASSPGGTGDHSSQPQHF
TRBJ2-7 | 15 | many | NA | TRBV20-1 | TGCAGTGCTAGACGTGGGGATAGGAGACACTACGAGCAGTACTTC | CSARRGDRRHYEQYF
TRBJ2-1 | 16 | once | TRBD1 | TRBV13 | TGTGCCAGCAGCGCCCCCCCGGGACAGGACTACAATGAGCAGTTCTTC | CASSAPPGQDYNEQFF
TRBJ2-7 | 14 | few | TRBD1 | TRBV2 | TGTGCCAGTAACAGACAGGGCCAAGCTACGATGGTGAACTTC | CASNRQGQATMVNF
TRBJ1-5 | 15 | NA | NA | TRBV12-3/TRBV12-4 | TGTGCCAGCAGTTTGGGACTGACCCGCAATCAGCCCCAGCATTTT | CASSLGLTRNQPQHF
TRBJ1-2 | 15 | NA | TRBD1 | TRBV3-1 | TGTGCCAGCAGCCATCGACAGGGATCCCACTATGGCTACACCTTC | CASSHRQGSHYGYTF
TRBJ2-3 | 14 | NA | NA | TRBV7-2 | TGTGCCAGCAGCCCGACATGGGGCACAGATACGCAGTATTTT | CASSPTWGTDTQYF
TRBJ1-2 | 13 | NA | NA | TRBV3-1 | TGTGCCAGCAGCCAGGCAGGGGTCTATGGCTACACCTTC | CASSQAGVYGYTF
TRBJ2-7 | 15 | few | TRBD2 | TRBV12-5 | TGTGCTAGTGGGCCCGGACTAGCGGGGAACCACGAGCAGTACTTC | CASGPGLAGNHEQYF
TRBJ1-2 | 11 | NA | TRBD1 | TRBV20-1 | TGCAGTGCTAAGACAGGGGATGGCTACACCTTC | CSAKTGDGYTF
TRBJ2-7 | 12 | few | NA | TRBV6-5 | TGTGCCAGCAGTAGGACCCAGTACGAGCAGTACTTC | CASSRTQYEQYF
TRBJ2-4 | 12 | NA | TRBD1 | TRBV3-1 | TGTGCCAGCAGCGGGGACAGGGGGCTTTGGTACTTC | CASSGDRGLWYF
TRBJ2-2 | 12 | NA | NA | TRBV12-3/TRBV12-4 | TGTGCCAGCAGTTTAGCGGTGAGGGAGCTGTTTTTT | CASSLAVRELFF
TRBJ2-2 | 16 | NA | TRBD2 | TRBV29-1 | TGCAGCGTAGGAGGAGGTCTAGCGGGAGGTGCCGGGGAGCTGTTTTTT | CSVGGGLAGGAGELFF
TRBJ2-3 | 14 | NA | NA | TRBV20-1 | TGCAGTGCTAGGAACGGGAGAAGATCCGATACGCAGTATTTT | CSARNGRRSDTQYF
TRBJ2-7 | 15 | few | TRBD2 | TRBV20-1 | TGCAGTGCTAGACCATGGGCGGGGGGGACCTACGAGCAGTACTTC | CSARPWAGGTYEQYF